The source of this T cell receptor beta chain is a study of CD8 T cells in ankylosing spondylitis. TCRdb reanalysed the 5' RACE reads using MiXCR and keeps one entry per CDR3 protein. The table records around 31,000 distinct CDR3 sequences, roughly 29% of them present only once. In this sample, this clonotype turned up a few times. The antigen is undetermined. The study, taken as a whole, reports: Matched ankylosing spondylitis synovial fluid reportedly showed significant enrichment of disease-linked clones.

Trimming removed 0 bases at V and 0 bases at J, with 15 bases between. Looked up from germline, CDR1 is LGHNT and CDR2 is FRNRAP. The CDR3 is 18 amino acids. This TCR derives from a male donor with ankylosing spondylitis. The chain joins TRBV12-5 to TRBJ2-4; D remains ambiguous. Sequenced input: synovial fluid, either unsorted or a sorted T cell fraction (not recorded which). CDR3 DNA: TGTGCTAGTGGTTTGGTACGGCGGTCGCTAATAGCCAAAAACATTCAGTACTTC. It codes for CASGLVRRSLIAKNIQYF. The full variable domain, completed using reference TRBV12-5 and TRBJ2-4, is DARVTQTPRHKVTEMGQEVTMRCQPILGHNTVFWYRQTMMQGLELLAYFRNRAPLDDSGMPKDRFSAEMPDATLATLKIQPSEPRDSAVYFCASGLVRRSLIAKNIQYFGAGTRLSVL.